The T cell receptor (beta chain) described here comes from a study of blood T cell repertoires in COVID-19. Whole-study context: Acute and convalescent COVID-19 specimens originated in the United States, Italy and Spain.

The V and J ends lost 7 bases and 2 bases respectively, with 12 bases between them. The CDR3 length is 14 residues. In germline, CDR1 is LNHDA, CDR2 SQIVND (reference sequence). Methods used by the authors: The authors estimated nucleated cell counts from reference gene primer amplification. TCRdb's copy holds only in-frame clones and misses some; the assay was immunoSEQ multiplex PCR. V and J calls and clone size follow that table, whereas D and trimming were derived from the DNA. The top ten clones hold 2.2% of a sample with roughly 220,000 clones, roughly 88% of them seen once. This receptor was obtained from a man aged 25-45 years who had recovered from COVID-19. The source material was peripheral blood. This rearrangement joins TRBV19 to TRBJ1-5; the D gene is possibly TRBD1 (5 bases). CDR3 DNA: TGTGCCAGTACACTTGGAGGGGGCAATCAGCCCCAGCATTTT. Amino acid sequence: CASTLGGGNQPQHF. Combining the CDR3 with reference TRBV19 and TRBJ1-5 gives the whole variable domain DGGITQSPKYLFRKEGQNVTLSCEQNLNHDAMYWYRQDPGQGLRLIYYSQIVNDFQKGDIAEGYSVSREKKESFPLTVTSAQKNPTAFYLCASTLGGGNQPQHFGDGTRLSIL.